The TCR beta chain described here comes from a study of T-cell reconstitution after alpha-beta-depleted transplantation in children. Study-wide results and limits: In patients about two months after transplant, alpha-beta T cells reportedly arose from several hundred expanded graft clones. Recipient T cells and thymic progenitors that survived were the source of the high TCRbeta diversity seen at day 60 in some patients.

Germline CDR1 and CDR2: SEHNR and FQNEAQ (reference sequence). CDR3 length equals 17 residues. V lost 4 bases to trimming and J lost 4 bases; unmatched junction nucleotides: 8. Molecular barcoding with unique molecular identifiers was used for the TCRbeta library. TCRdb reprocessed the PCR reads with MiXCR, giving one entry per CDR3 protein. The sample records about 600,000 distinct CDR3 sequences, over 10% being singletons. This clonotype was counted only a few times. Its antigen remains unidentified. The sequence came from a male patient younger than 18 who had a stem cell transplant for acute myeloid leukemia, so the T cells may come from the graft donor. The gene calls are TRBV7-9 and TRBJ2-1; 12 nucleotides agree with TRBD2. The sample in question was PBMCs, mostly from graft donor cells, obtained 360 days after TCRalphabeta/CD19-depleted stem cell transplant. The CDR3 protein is CASSSLLAGGPYNEQFF. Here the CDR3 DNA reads TGTGCCAGCAGCTCCCTACTAGCGGGAGGACCTTACAATGAGCAGTTCTTC.